The 22 T cell receptor beta chains reported below all come from one sample, sequenced in a study of cytomegalovirus exposure and HLA in healthy donors. PCR employed 60 Vbeta and 13 Jbeta primers. Clones were sequenced by immunoSEQ multiplex PCR, and TCRdb holds only the in-frame ones, with some missing. The repertoire holds 200,000 to 250,000 clones, with roughly four fifths as singletons. Sample: PBMCs. These receptors were taken from a woman in her sixties or seventies in good health and CMV-seropositive.

The chain couples TRBV5-4 to TRBJ2-7; 8 positions match TRBD1. V shed 4 bases and J 6 bases; nucleotides not matched to a gene: 6. CDR3 length: 13 residues. The germline CDR1 and CDR2 sequences are SGHNT and YYREEE (reference sequence). The CDR3 bases are TGTGCCAGCAGCGGACAGGGTTCAGGCGAGCAGTACTTC. This sequence encodes CASSGQGSGEQYF.

The rearrangement uses TRBV27 and TRBJ2-7, with 7 bases matching TRBD1. Germline V gene data show CDR1 as MNHEY and CDR2 as SMNVEV (reference sequence). CDR3 length: 15 residues. V lost 6 bases, J lost 5 bases, and 13 bases stayed unmatched. The CDR3, as DNA: TGTGCCAGCAGCACGCTAGGGGGCGCCGGAGACGAGCAGTACTTC. This translates into CASSTLGGAGDEQYF.

V usage is TRBV5-5 and J usage is TRBJ2-5; 7 positions agree with TRBD1. Germline CDR1 and CDR2: SGHKS and YYEKEE (reference sequence). Trimming cost V 3 bases and J 5 bases; bases outside gene matches: 10. CDR3 length: 15 amino acids. Here the CDR3 DNA reads TGTGCCAGCAGCTCCGCCGGGACAGCCACGGAGACCCAGTACTTC. Amino acid sequence: CASSSAGTATETQYF. The entire variable domain, with the rest obtained from reference TRBV5-5 and TRBJ2-5, is as follows: DAGVTQSPTHLIKTRGQQVTLRCSPISGHKSVSWYQQVLGQGPQFIFQYYEKEERGRGNFPDRFSARQFPNYSSELNVNALLLGDSALYLCASSSAGTATETQYFGPGTRLLVL.

The chain employs TRBV9 and TRBJ2-1; 11 bases are shared with TRBD2. The V and J ends lost 4 bases and 2 bases, in that order; junction bases with no gene match: 5. The germline V gene has CDR1 SGDLS and CDR2 YYNGEE. The CDR3 has 16 residues. The CDR3 here is CASSPGTSGAYNEQFF. Here the CDR3 DNA reads TGTGCCAGCAGCCCCGGGACTAGCGGAGCCTACAATGAGCAGTTCTTC.

The rearrangement uses TRBV28 and TRBJ1-2; D gene ambiguous. The CDR3 contains 16 residues. CDR1 and CDR2 (germline): MDHEN, SYDVKM. The germline V and J ends were trimmed by 2 bases and 1 base, with 14 bases remaining between them. For the CDR3, the DNA is TGTGCCAGCAGTTTAGTTCTTCGGGGAGGTAACTATGGCTACACCTTC. Amino acids: CASSLVLRGGNYGYTF.

The CDR3 nucleotides are TGTGCCAGCAGTTTGGGACAGGGCAATCAGCCCCAGCATTTT. Encoded protein: CASSLGQGNQPQHF. This sequence joins TRBV27 and TRBJ1-5; 8 nucleotides align to TRBD1. The CDR3 sequence is 14 residues long. Trimming removed 3 bases from V and 2 bases from J; junction bases left unmatched: 0. Looked up from germline, CDR1 is MNHEY and CDR2 is SMNVEV (reference sequence).

V gene TRBV2 combines with J gene TRBJ2-7; 8 bases match TRBD1. Germline trimming cut 6 bases from V and 3 bases from J; bases unmatched to any gene: 7. The CDR3 runs 14 residues. CDR1 SNHLY and CDR2 FYNNEI come from the germline V gene. CDR3 in amino acids: CASRGQALFYEQYF. The CDR3 nucleotides are TGTGCCAGCAGGGGACAGGCGTTATTCTACGAGCAGTACTTC. The variable domain in full, with the rest retrieved from reference TRBV2 and TRBJ2-7, is EPEVTQTPSHQVTQMGQEVILRCVPISNHLYFYWYRQILGQKVEFLVSFYNNEISEKSEIFDDQFSVERPDGSNFTLKIRSTKLEDSAMYFCASRGQALFYEQYFGPGTRLTVT.

To note about this clone: At one boundary the junction diverges from the germline segment, which might be a read error. CDR3 DNA sequence: TGTGCCACCAGCAGAGGGGGACAGGGTAATAATCGGCCCCAGCATTTT. Translated: CATSRGGQGNNRPQHF. The chain links TRBV15 to TRBJ1-5; TRBD1 matches 9 bases. The CDR3 totals 16 residues. Germline V CDR1 and CDR2: LNHNV, YYDKDF (reference sequence).

V and J are TRBV5-6 and TRBJ2-7, with 9 positions matching TRBD1. CDR1 SGHDT and CDR2 YYEEEE come from the germline V gene. The CDR3 totals 16 residues. The J segment lost 4 bases and the V segment lost 0 bases, leaving 8 bases of the junction unmatched. The CDR3 coding sequence is TGTGCCAGCAGCTTGGCCAACAGGGGGCCTACTTACGAGCAGTACTTC. Translation: CASSLANRGPTYEQYF.

The V and J genes are TRBV30 and TRBJ2-7; possibly TRBD2 for D (5 bases). Germline values: CDR1 GTSNPN, CDR2 SVGIG (reference sequence). The CDR3 has 13 amino acids. V was clipped by 4 bases and J by 3 bases, with 13 bases between them. CDR3 sequence reads: CAWKAGAYYEQYF. The CDR3 nucleotides are TGTGCCTGGAAGGCGGGTGCTTACTACGAGCAGTACTTC.

CDR3 nucleotides: TGTGCCAGCAGTCCAGGGGTATATGAACAGGAAGCTTTCTTT. Translation: CASSPGVYEQEAFF. This sequence joins TRBV6-1 and TRBJ1-1, with D maybe TRBD1 (6 bases). Germline values: CDR1 MNHNS, CDR2 SASEGT. The V gene lost 5 bases and the J gene lost 8 bases, with 18 bases spanning the gap. The CDR3 is 14 amino acids.

There are a few counts of this clone. This chain links TRBV6-6 with TRBJ2-7; 13 bases line up with TRBD2. Per the germline V gene, CDR1 is MNHNY and CDR2 is SVGAGI (reference sequence). CDR3 length: 14 amino acids. V trimming: 6 bases; J trimming: 4 bases; junction bases outside the gene matches: 3. The CDR3 bases are TGTGCCAGCAGACTAGCGGGAGGGCCGTACGAGCAGTACTTC. Its protein product is CASRLAGGPYEQYF.

This clone has just one count. CDR3 sequence (DNA): TGTGCCAGCGGCCGGGGGGGGAGGAACACTGAAGCTTTCTTT. Its protein is CASGRGGRNTEAFF. The gene calls are TRBV6-5 and TRBJ1-1; a weak D match, TRBD1 (5 bases). Germline CDR1 and CDR2: MNHEY and SVGAGI. Trimming pared 8 bases from V and 1 base from J, leaving 14 bases between. CDR3 size: 14 residues.

V is TRBV2 and J is TRBJ2-2, with a weak D call TRBD2 (7 bases). Germline lookup yields CDR1 SNHLY and CDR2 FYNNEI. V was cut by 4 bases and J by 4 bases, with 16 bases left in between. The CDR3 runs 16 residues. The CDR3 here is CASSGAGGRGTGELFF. The CDR3 nucleotides are TGTGCCAGCAGTGGAGCCGGGGGGCGCGGCACCGGGGAGCTGTTTTTT. Full variable domain (outside the CDR3, taken from reference TRBV2 and TRBJ2-2): EPEVTQTPSHQVTQMGQEVILRCVPISNHLYFYWYRQILGQKVEFLVSFYNNEISEKSEIFDDQFSVERPDGSNFTLKIRSTKLEDSAMYFCASSGAGGRGTGELFFGEGSRLTVL.

The V and J genes are TRBV5-1 and TRBJ1-2; a possible D gene is TRBD1 (6 bases). Per the germline V gene, CDR1 is SGHRS and CDR2 is YFSETQ. This CDR3 region has 15 residues. The V end lost 0 bases, the J end lost 6 bases, and 15 bases lay between the germline ends. CDR3 loop: CASSLEVTGANGYTF. In DNA form, the CDR3 reads TGCGCCAGCAGCTTGGAGGTGACAGGAGCGAATGGCTACACCTTC.

The CDR3 is CASINRDNPYEQYF. The DNA for the CDR3 is TGTGCCAGCATTAACCGGGACAACCCCTACGAGCAGTACTTC. The chain joins TRBV6-5 to TRBJ2-7; D is perhaps TRBD1 (6 bases). The V end was cut by 7 bases, the J end by 2 bases, with 15 bases between. The CDR3 has 14 amino acids. CDR1 and CDR2 from the germline V gene are MNHEY and SVGAGI.

The chain recombines TRBV5-6 with TRBJ2-2, with 7 bases fitting TRBD1. The trim removed 4 bases at V and 6 bases at J, leaving 9 bases unmatched. This CDR3 comprises 15 residues. Germline CDR1 is SGHDT and CDR2 is YYEEEE. Here the CDR3 reads CASSAWTGPPGELFF. DNA for the CDR3: TGTGCCAGCAGCGCCTGGACAGGTCCCCCCGGGGAGCTGTTTTTT. Based on the CDR3 plus reference TRBV5-6 and TRBJ2-2, the full variable domain is DAGVTQSPTHLIKTRGQQVTLRCSPKSGHDTVSWYQQALGQGPQFIFQYYEEEERQRGNFPDRFSGHQFPNYSSELNVNALLLGDSALYLCASSAWTGPPGELFFGEGSRLTVL.

This clone was picked up a small number of times. The chain joins TRBV6-1 to TRBJ1-3; D unclear. Germline V gene lookup returns CDR1 MNHNS and CDR2 SASEGT. The CDR3 length is 14 residues. V lost 2 bases, J lost 0 bases, and 5 bases lay in between. The chain's CDR3 is CASSEPVSGNTIYF. The CDR3 coding sequence is TGTGCCAGCAGTGAACCCGTCTCTGGAAACACCATATATTTT.

The chain recombines TRBV10-3 with TRBJ1-2; 8 nucleotides align to TRBD1. CDR1 and CDR2 (germline): ENHRY, SYGVKD. V lost 10 bases and J lost 7; bases outside the gene matches: 11. The CDR3 is 13 residues long. CDR3 region: CATGSGGAGGYTF. The CDR3 nucleotides read TGTGCCACAGGGTCAGGGGGCGCAGGTGGCTACACCTTC.

This clone was recorded a few times. The rearrangement links TRBV28 to TRBJ1-1, with 8 bases fitting TRBD1. The CDR3 has 19 amino acids. Per the germline V gene, CDR1 is MDHEN and CDR2 is SYDVKM. Trimming cost V 5 bases and J 4 bases; bases outside gene matches: 21. The CDR3 region has the DNA TGTGCCAGCAGTCCATCGGACAGGGTCAGTGAGGAAGGGAGCACTGAAGCTTTCTTT. It specifies CASSPSDRVSEEGSTEAFF.

The genes are TRBV6-5 and TRBJ2-7, with TRBD1 matching over 7 bases. The V and J ends lost 7 bases and 3 bases, in that order; junction bases with no gene match: 9. The CDR3 is 14 amino acids. Looked up from germline, CDR1 is MNHEY and CDR2 is SVGAGI. CDR3 bases: TGTGCCAGCAATCCCACAGGGGTCGACTACGAGCAGTACTTC. Translated: CASNPTGVDYEQYF.

This clone was seen more than once but under ten times. V gene TRBV9 combines with J gene TRBJ2-1; 8 bases are shared with TRBD2. This CDR3 region has 17 residues. V gave up 4 bases and J gave up 3 bases; unmatched junction bases: 12. The germline V gene encodes CDR1 SGDLS and CDR2 YYNGEE. DNA of the CDR3: TGTGCCAGCAGCCCGAGTGATTACGCGGGAGGCTACAATGAGCAGTTCTTC. Protein: CASSPSDYAGGYNEQFF.